A single sample gave rise to the 20 T cell receptor beta chains below, sequenced in a study of human T cells and chemical hapten exposure. TCRdb redid the calling of the RACE reads with MiXCR, one entry per CDR3 protein. The table records 35,000 to 45,000 distinct CDR3 sequences, about 9.6% of them present only once. The time point was: patch test 2, 6 weeks after DPC sensitization. Treatment specified: therapeutic diphenylcyclopropenone sensitization with weekly scalp DPC. Total RNA was isolated from unfractionated whole blood. The sequences come from whole blood, collected in connection with sensitization to the hapten diphenylcyclopropenone (DPC). These receptors all come from a woman younger than 45 with alopecia areata. Some clones in this sample may be carry-over from other donors' samples.

The chain recombines TRBV20-1 with TRBJ1-6; no reliable D call. Trimming left V 3 bases short and J 0 bases short, with 18 bases between. The CDR3 is made up of 18 amino acids. Germline-derived CDR1 and CDR2 are DFQATT and SNEGSKA (reference sequence). CDR3: CSASFWGRGSSYNSPLHF. CDR3 in DNA: TGCAGTGCTAGTTTTTGGGGTAGAGGGAGCTCCTATAATTCACCCCTCCACTTT.

This clonotype was counted ten times or more. The J gene is TRBJ1-1, the V gene TRBV6-6; D gene ambiguous. Germline CDR1 is MNHNY and CDR2 is SVGAGI (reference sequence). This CDR3 is built from 14 residues. Trimming took 0 bases from V and 6 from J, leaving 11 bases between them. DNA for the CDR3: TGTGCCAGCAGTTACTCGGTCGTGAGTCCTGAAGCTTTCTTT. It yields the protein CASSYSVVSPEAFF.

This sequence joins TRBV6-4 and TRBJ2-7, with D perhaps TRBD2 (5 bases). The CDR3 runs to 14 residues. V lost 2 bases and J 5 bases, leaving 13 bases between the germline ends. Germline values: CDR1 MRHNA, CDR2 SNTAGT. Here the CDR3 DNA reads TGTGCCAGCAGTGACAGGGAGCCAGAGCACGAGCAGTACTTC. Its protein is CASSDREPEHEQYF.

J is TRBJ1-1 and V is TRBV29-1; 10 bases align to TRBD1. The ends lost 7 bases at V and 4 bases at J; junction bases unmatched: 9. The CDR3 has 14 amino acids. Per germline, CDR1 SQVTM and CDR2 ANQGSEA. This CDR3 is CSAHRDRGGTEAFF. Here the CDR3 DNA reads TGCAGCGCCCACCGGGACAGGGGCGGCACTGAAGCTTTCTTT.

This clonotype was observed a few times. The rearrangement joins TRBV28 to TRBJ2-3; tentatively, D is TRBD2 (6 bases). This CDR3 is 20 amino acids long. The germline V gene has CDR1 MDHEN and CDR2 SYDVKM. Trimming took off 3 bases at V and 6 bases at J, with 31 bases between the two ends. The CDR3 bases are TGTGCCAGCAGTTTTTCCGGGGTACTCTTCGCGGGCAAGAGCGGGGATACGCAGTATTTT. Translating it yields CASSFSGVLFAGKSGDTQYF.

The table lists this clonotype with a few counts. The genes are TRBV7-8 and TRBJ1-1; TRBD1 matches at 10 bases. The ends lost 3 bases at V and 5 bases at J; junction bases unmatched: 3. This CDR3 has 14 residues. Per the germline V gene, CDR1 is SGHVS and CDR2 is FQNEAQ. CDR3 in DNA: TGTGCCAGCAGCTTGGGGACAGGGGTGACTGAAGCTTTCTTT. Translation gives CASSLGTGVTEAFF.

This clonotype has more than one count but fewer than ten. This sequence joins TRBV18 and TRBJ1-1; D gene uncertain. V lost 1 base, J lost 1 base, and 13 bases lay in between. Per the germline V gene, CDR1 is KGHSH and CDR2 is LQKENI. The CDR3 has 16 residues. CDR3 sequence (DNA): TGTGCCAGCTCACCACGGGCATATGAGACGAACACTGAAGCTTTCTTT. Protein sequence: CASSPRAYETNTEAFF. Full variable domain (remainder filled in from reference TRBV18 and TRBJ1-1): NAGVMQNPRHLVRRRGQEARLRCSPMKGHSHVYWYRQLPEEGLKFMVYLQKENIIDESGMPKERFSAEFPKEGPSILRIQQVVRGDSAAYFCASSPRAYETNTEAFFGQGTRLTVV.

This clonotype was counted at least ten times. This rearrangement joins TRBV7-2 to TRBJ2-7; D unclear. Germline CDR1 and CDR2: SGHTA and FQGNSA. This CDR3 is 14 amino acids long. Trimming removed 4 bases from V and 7 bases from J, with 17 bases in between. The CDR3 loop reads CASSSRIGLGEQYF. The CDR3 nucleotides are TGTGCCAGCAGCTCCCGAATAGGTCTGGGGGAGCAGTACTTC. Using reference TRBV7-2 and TRBJ2-7 for the parts outside the CDR3, the full variable domain is GAGVSQSPSNKVTEKGKDVELRCDPISGHTALYWYRQSLGQGLEFLIYFQGNSAPDKSGLPSDRFSAERTGGSVSTLTIQRTQQEDSAVYLCASSSRIGLGEQYFGPGTRLTVT.

This clonotype was picked up a small number of times. At one of its ends the junction is not consistent with the germline gene, which may arise from a read error. This chain links TRBV28 with TRBJ2-1; 9 nucleotides line up with TRBD1. Germline CDR1 and CDR2: MDHEN and SYDVKM. This CDR3 comprises 11 residues. The CDR3 coding sequence is TGTGCCAGCAGTTGGGACAGGGACCAGGTCTTC. Translation: CASSWDRDQVF.

This chain connects TRBV19 to TRBJ1-5; the D gene is possibly TRBD1 (5 bases). Per the germline V gene, CDR1 is LNHDA and CDR2 is SQIVND (reference sequence). The CDR3 spans 15 residues. The ends were cut back, 5 bases at V and 0 bases at J, with 11 bases in the middle. The CDR3 reads CASSVSGGSNQPQHF. The CDR3 DNA reads TGTGCCAGTAGTGTAAGCGGGGGTAGCAATCAGCCCCAGCATTTT.

This clonotype was detected many times. J is TRBJ2-1 and V is TRBV3-2; the DNA was not compared with TRBD1, the D call given in the table. TRBV3-2 is listed as a pseudogene. The CDR3 extends over 12 amino acids. The CDR3 protein is CASSQAPGGTFF. CDR3 DNA sequence: TGTGCCAGCAGCCAAGCTCCCGGGGGAACGTTCTTC.

The chain combines TRBV20-1 with TRBJ2-1; D remains ambiguous. The CDR3 totals 15 residues. V shed 5 bases and J shed 3 bases, with 17 bases lying between them. Germline values: CDR1 DFQATT, CDR2 SNEGSKA (reference sequence). In DNA form, the CDR3 reads TGCAGTGCTCCCCGAGAACGGACCCTCTACAATGAGCAGTTCTTC. This gives the protein CSAPRERTLYNEQFF.

This clonotype was seen a few times. The chain employs TRBV4-1 and TRBJ2-1, with TRBD2 matching over 7 bases. J gave up 1 base and V 3 bases, and 6 bases lay outside the gene matches. This CDR3 region has 16 residues. Germline V gene lookup returns CDR1 MGHRA and CDR2 YSYEKL. The CDR3 reads CASSQVLAESYNEQFF. The CDR3 DNA follows: TGCGCCAGCAGCCAGGTCCTAGCGGAATCCTACAATGAGCAGTTCTTC.

This clonotype was detected many times. The V call is TRBV10-3, the J call TRBJ2-1; possible D gene TRBD1, 6 bases. The CDR3 sequence is 14 residues long. V lost 3 bases and J lost 0, with 6 bases in between. CDR1 ENHRY and CDR2 SYGVKD come from the germline V gene. CDR3 sequence reads: CAISEQGSYNEQFF. CDR3 nucleotide sequence: TGTGCCATCAGTGAACAGGGCTCCTACAATGAGCAGTTCTTC.

The chain has TRBV6-5 and TRBJ2-7, with a weak D call TRBD1 (6 bases). This CDR3 is built from 13 residues. Trimming removed 5 bases at V and 4 bases at J, with 12 bases between. Germline loops: CDR1 MNHEY, CDR2 SVGAGI. The CDR3 spells CASSPGDKYEQYF. CDR3 in DNA: TGTGCCAGCAGTCCCGGGGACAAGTACGAGCAGTACTTC.

This chain joins TRBV6-2 or TRBV6-3 and TRBJ2-7; D is undetermined. The CDR3 sequence is 13 residues long. The V end was cut by 2 bases, the J end by 1 base, with 6 bases between. Germline CDR1 is MNHEY and CDR2 is SVGEGT. Here the CDR3 reads CASSYEVSYEQYF. The CDR3 region has the DNA TGTGCCAGCAGTTACGAGGTATCCTACGAGCAGTACTTC.

The chain joins TRBV5-1 to TRBJ2-2; D is unclear. The germline V gene encodes CDR1 SGHRS and CDR2 YFSETQ. The CDR3 length is 14 residues. V was trimmed by 1 base and J by 7 bases, leaving 11 bases between them. CDR3 amino acids: CASSLLQSGGELFF. The CDR3 DNA follows: TGCGCCAGCAGCTTGCTACAGTCCGGCGGGGAGCTGTTTTTT.

This clonotype has ten or more counts. The genes are TRBV30 and TRBJ1-3; D gene ambiguous. In germline, CDR1 is GTSNPN, CDR2 SVGIG (reference sequence). The CDR3 is made up of 15 amino acids. The germline V and J ends were trimmed by 1 base and 0 bases, with 10 bases remaining between them. CDR3 DNA sequence: TGTGCCTGGAGTGATCCGCAGTACTCTGGAAACACCATATATTTT. The encoded protein is CAWSDPQYSGNTIYF.

This clonotype has more than one count but fewer than ten. The chain links TRBV2 to TRBJ2-7; D might be TRBD1 (6 bases). The CDR3 extends over 17 amino acids. Germline V lookup: CDR1 SNHLY, CDR2 FYNNEI. V was clipped by 6 bases and J by 0 bases, with 21 bases between them. The chain's CDR3 is CASRRRQAYGVSYEQYF. The CDR3, as DNA: TGTGCCAGCAGAAGGCGACAGGCATATGGGGTCTCCTACGAGCAGTACTTC.

Points on this clonotype: An end of the junction differs from the germline gene, which may be a read error. The chain employs TRBV27 and TRBJ1-3, with 11 bases aligning to TRBD1. CDR3 size: 16 residues. CDR1 MNHEY and CDR2 SMNVEV come from the germline V gene (reference sequence). The CDR3 reads CASSQRTGGSENTIYF. Written as DNA, the CDR3 is TGTGCCAGCAGTCAGAGGACAGGGGGCTCTGAAAACACCATATATTTT.